A single sample gave rise to the 28 T cell receptor beta chains below, sequenced in a study of blood T cell repertoires in COVID-19. Assay: immunoSEQ multiplex PCR; the TCRdb copy retains only in-frame clones and omits some. The top ten hold around 4.1% of the sample, which has some 300,000 clones, 85% seen once. The sequenced sample was peripheral blood. These receptors all stem from a woman aged 45 to 65 with active or convalescent COVID-19.

The rearrangement joins TRBV7-9 to TRBJ2-7; D unresolved. CDR1 is SEHNR and CDR2 is FQNEAQ in the germline V gene (reference sequence). V dropped 5 bases and J dropped 5 bases, with 22 bases sitting between them. The CDR3 has 16 residues. The CDR3 nucleotides read TGTGCCAGCAGCGGAGCGTTAGCTATCCTTGTCGACGAGCAGTACTTC. This codes for CASSGALAILVDEQYF.

The chain uses TRBV28 and TRBJ1-5, with 8 bases matching TRBD1. Germline assignment: CDR1 MDHEN and CDR2 SYDVKM. This CDR3 is built from 15 residues. The V segment lost 6 bases and the J segment 4 bases; nucleotides outside the gene matches: 8. CDR3 nucleotide sequence: TGTGCCAGCAGGCCCCAGGGGGCGAAAAATCAGCCCCAGCATTTT. Residues: CASRPQGAKNQPQHF.

J is TRBJ1-2 and V is TRBV29-1, with TRBD1 matching over 9 bases. This CDR3 has 13 amino acids. Per germline, CDR1 SQVTM and CDR2 ANQGSEA. V lost 5 bases to trimming and J lost 5 bases; unmatched junction nucleotides: 6. CDR3: CSVRQTGGYGYTF. The CDR3 DNA reads as TGCAGCGTTAGACAGACAGGGGGGTATGGCTACACCTTC. Complete variable domain (other parts from reference TRBV29-1 and TRBJ1-2): SAVISQKPSRDICQRGTSLTIQCQVDSQVTMMFWYRQQPGQSLTLIATANQGSEATYESGFVIDKFPISRPNLTFSTLTVSNMSPEDSSIYLCSVRQTGGYGYTFGSGTRLTVV.

This sequence joins TRBV27 and TRBJ2-7; 13 bases are shared with TRBD2. The CDR3 spans 16 residues. Germline CDR1 reads MNHEY; CDR2 reads SMNVEV (reference sequence). With 6 bases clipped from V and 5 bases from J, the junction kept 10 bases outside the gene matches. In DNA form, the CDR3 reads TGTGCCAGCAGCCCTAGGACTAGCGGGAGTTCCGACGAGCAGTACTTC. Amino acids: CASSPRTSGSSDEQYF.

The sample holds one count of this clone. The V call is TRBV11-2, the J call TRBJ2-1; 8 bases line up with TRBD2. The trim removed 2 bases at V and 7 bases at J, leaving 10 bases unmatched. The germline CDR1 and CDR2 sequences are SGHAT and FQNNGV. The CDR3 totals 16 residues. Here the CDR3 reads CASSLSFALAENEQFF. CDR3 in DNA: TGTGCCAGCAGCTTAAGTTTTGCACTAGCGGAAAATGAGCAGTTCTTC.

J is TRBJ2-2 and V is TRBV2; a possible D gene is TRBD1 (6 bases). Germline-derived CDR1 and CDR2 are SNHLY and FYNNEI. Between the trimmed V and J ends, which lost 6 bases and 0 bases, there was a span of 14 bases. The CDR3 consists of 16 residues. The CDR3 region is CASRPGQQANTGELFF. CDR3 nucleotides: TGTGCCAGCAGGCCCGGACAGCAGGCGAACACCGGGGAGCTGTTTTTT.

V gene TRBV29-1 combines with J gene TRBJ2-1; 9 bases are a match to TRBD2. This CDR3 is built from 14 residues. CDR1 and CDR2 (germline): SQVTM, ANQGSEA. With V trimmed by 6 bases and J by 2 bases, 5 bases remained unmatched. DNA of the CDR3: TGCAGCGTGACCGGGACTAGCACCTACAATGAGCAGTTCTTC. It specifies CSVTGTSTYNEQFF.

This sequence joins TRBV27 and TRBJ1-3; 8 bases map to TRBD1. The CDR3 spans 14 residues. Germline CDR1 reads MNHEY; CDR2 reads SMNVEV (reference sequence). V trimming: 6 bases; J trimming: 2 bases; junction bases outside the gene matches: 3. The CDR3, as DNA: TGTGCCAGCAGGGTGACAGGGGCTGGAAACACCATATATTTT. Translated: CASRVTGAGNTIYF.

This clone showed up just a few times. Here the CDR3 DNA reads TGTGCCAGCAGCTCACAGGGGAGGTTCTCCTACGAGCAGTACTTC. Encoded protein: CASSSQGRFSYEQYF. This chain connects TRBV5-8 to TRBJ2-7; D possibly corresponds to TRBD1 (7 bases). The CDR3 runs 15 residues. The germline V and J ends were trimmed by 3 bases and 0 bases, with 13 bases remaining between them. Germline assignment: CDR1 SGHTS and CDR2 YDEGEE.

V and J are TRBV19 and TRBJ2-2; TRBD2 aligns across 7 bases. Germline V gene data show CDR1 as LNHDA and CDR2 as SQIVND (reference sequence). The CDR3 is 16 amino acids. Losses at the gene ends were 6 bases for V and 4 bases for J; bases not matched to a gene: 11. The CDR3 here is CASRIRAGESTGELFF. For the CDR3, the DNA is TGTGCCAGTAGGATTCGGGCGGGAGAATCCACCGGGGAGCTGTTTTTT.

This clone was seen a handful of times. The chain couples TRBV9 to TRBJ2-1; 9 positions match TRBD2. The CDR3 is 16 residues long. In germline, CDR1 is SGDLS, CDR2 YYNGEE. V was clipped by 4 bases and J by 7 bases; unmatched bases: 12. The CDR3 DNA follows: TGTGCCAGCAGCCCCCGTTGGACTAGCGAATCTAATGAGCAGTTCTTC. It yields the protein CASSPRWTSESNEQFF.

The chain carries TRBV4-1 and TRBJ2-3; tentatively, D is TRBD2 (6 bases). The germline CDR1 and CDR2 sequences are MGHRA and YSYEKL. The V end lost 0 bases, the J end lost 1 base, and 11 bases lay between the germline ends. CDR3 length: 16 residues. The CDR3 bases are TGCGCCAGCAGCCAAGATAGAGTAGCGGGCACAGATACGCAGTATTTT. This translates into CASSQDRVAGTDTQYF.

This clone was seen only once. V is TRBV2 and J is TRBJ2-2; 14 bases match TRBD2. The trim removed 6 bases at V and 0 bases at J, leaving 9 bases unmatched. The CDR3 runs to 19 residues. Germline-derived CDR1 and CDR2 are SNHLY and FYNNEI. This chain's CDR3 is CASRRLAGGRVTNTGELFF. CDR3 nucleotide sequence: TGTGCCAGCAGGCGACTAGCGGGGGGGAGGGTTACGAACACCGGGGAGCTGTTTTTT.

The rearrangement links TRBV19 to TRBJ2-1, with D maybe TRBD2 (6 bases). Per germline, CDR1 LNHDA and CDR2 SQIVND (reference sequence). Trimming pared 7 bases from V and 5 bases from J, leaving 18 bases between. The CDR3 totals 15 residues. The CDR3 protein is CASTRWSSANNEQFF. The CDR3 coding sequence is TGTGCCAGTACACGATGGTCTAGCGCCAACAATGAGCAGTTCTTC. The full variable domain, completed using reference TRBV19 and TRBJ2-1, is DGGITQSPKYLFRKEGQNVTLSCEQNLNHDAMYWYRQDPGQGLRLIYYSQIVNDFQKGDIAEGYSVSREKKESFPLTVTSAQKNPTAFYLCASTRWSSANNEQFFGPGTRLTVL.

The chain combines TRBV10-3 with TRBJ1-2; 8 bases align to TRBD1. The CDR3 extends over 13 amino acids. Germline V gives CDR1 ENHRY, CDR2 SYGVKD. J was trimmed by 5 bases and V by 5 bases; bases with no gene match: 4. CDR3: CAISPQGAYGYTF. CDR3 nucleotides: TGTGCCATCAGTCCTCAGGGGGCTTATGGCTACACCTTC.

The chain links TRBV5-1 to TRBJ2-5; a weak D match, TRBD1 (6 bases). CDR3 length equals 13 residues. Germline V gives CDR1 SGHRS, CDR2 YFSETQ. V gave up 4 bases and J gave up 4 bases, with 11 bases separating them. For the CDR3, the DNA is TGCGCCAGCAGCGCACAGGGTAGAGAGACCCAGTACTTC. Its translation: CASSAQGRETQYF.

The V call is TRBV5-5, the J call TRBJ1-2, with TRBD1 matching over 9 bases. The CDR3 has 15 residues. The J segment lost 3 bases and the V segment lost 4 bases, leaving 7 bases of the junction unmatched. CDR1 and CDR2 (germline): SGHKS, YYEKEE (reference sequence). The CDR3 loop reads CASSRIQGADYGYTF. The DNA of the CDR3 is TGTGCCAGCAGCCGGATACAGGGGGCAGACTATGGCTACACCTTC.

J is TRBJ2-7 and V is TRBV2; 7 bases agree with TRBD2. V lost 5 bases to trimming and J lost 3 bases; unmatched junction nucleotides: 10. The CDR3 runs 15 residues. Germline V gives CDR1 SNHLY, CDR2 FYNNEI. In nucleotides, the CDR3 is TGTGCCAGCAGTCCCCAGCTGGGCGGGAGCTACGAGCAGTACTTC. Amino acids: CASSPQLGGSYEQYF. The entire variable domain, with the rest obtained from reference TRBV2 and TRBJ2-7, is as follows: EPEVTQTPSHQVTQMGQEVILRCVPISNHLYFYWYRQILGQKVEFLVSFYNNEISEKSEIFDDQFSVERPDGSNFTLKIRSTKLEDSAMYFCASSPQLGGSYEQYFGPGTRLTVT.

V is TRBV5-1 and J is TRBJ2-2; D possibly corresponds to TRBD2 (5 bases). The germline V gene has CDR1 SGHRS and CDR2 YFSETQ. V lost 0 bases to trimming and J lost 1 base, with 10 bases between them. CDR3 length: 16 residues. CDR3 in DNA: TGCGCCAGCAGCTTGGGTGGTGCGGGGAACACCGGGGAGCTGTTTTTT. Its protein is CASSLGGAGNTGELFF.

This chain connects TRBV5-1 to TRBJ1-3; D is perhaps TRBD1 (5 bases). Looked up from germline, CDR1 is SGHRS and CDR2 is YFSETQ. Trimming took 3 bases from V and 0 from J, leaving 7 bases between them. The CDR3 extends over 14 amino acids. As DNA, the CDR3 is TGCGCCAGCAGCTGGGGGGACTCTGGAAACACCATATATTTT. Its protein product is CASSWGDSGNTIYF.

The V gene is TRBV29-1, the J gene TRBJ1-1, with 8 bases fitting TRBD1. Germline V lookup: CDR1 SQVTM, CDR2 ANQGSEA. V trimming: 5 bases; J trimming: 7 bases; junction bases outside the gene matches: 15. CDR3 length equals 15 residues. The CDR3 DNA follows: TGCAGCGTTTCCCAGGGGGCGCTCGAGTCTAATGAAGCTTTCTTT. It is translated as CSVSQGALESNEAFF.

The chain combines TRBV14 with TRBJ2-7; D is unclear. V lost 1 base and J 5 bases, leaving 12 bases between the germline ends. CDR1 is SGHDN, CDR2 FVKESK, per germline. This CDR3 has 14 residues. The CDR3 bases are TGTGCCAGCAGCCAAGCTGACATATTGCACGAGCAGTACTTC. This sequence encodes CASSQADILHEQYF.

In this sample, this clone turned up once. The chain combines TRBV2 with TRBJ1-5; D not certain. This CDR3 has 15 amino acids. Trimming shortened V by 7 bases and J by 7 bases, and 20 bases separated the two germline ends. Germline assignment: CDR1 SNHLY and CDR2 FYNNEI. Written as DNA, the CDR3 is TGTGCCAGCACCGCCCTCGGGGTCCGGCTCCAGCCCCAGCATTTT. Translating it yields CASTALGVRLQPQHF. Full variable domain (remainder filled in from reference TRBV2 and TRBJ1-5): EPEVTQTPSHQVTQMGQEVILRCVPISNHLYFYWYRQILGQKVEFLVSFYNNEISEKSEIFDDQFSVERPDGSNFTLKIRSTKLEDSAMYFCASTALGVRLQPQHFGDGTRLSIL.

J is TRBJ1-5 and V is TRBV30; the D gene is possibly TRBD1 (5 bases). CDR3 length equals 13 residues. From germline, CDR1 is GTSNPN and CDR2 SVGIG (reference sequence). V was clipped by 5 bases and J by 3 bases, with 11 bases between them. The CDR3: CAWDTGFNQPQHF. As DNA, the CDR3 is TGTGCCTGGGACACAGGTTTCAATCAGCCCCAGCATTTT.

This chain links TRBV10-1 with TRBJ2-7; 8 bases are shared with TRBD1. V shed 5 bases and J 6 bases; nucleotides not matched to a gene: 18. The CDR3 loop spans 17 amino acids. Germline loops: CDR1 WNHNN, CDR2 SYGVQD (reference sequence). This CDR3 reads CASSNYVVMDRVIEQYF. For the CDR3, the DNA is TGCGCCAGCAGTAATTATGTAGTGATGGACAGGGTAATCGAGCAGTACTTC.

J is TRBJ2-5 and V is TRBV5-4; possible D gene TRBD1, 6 bases. V was cut by 9 bases and J by 3 bases, with 18 bases left in between. Germline CDR1 SGHNT, CDR2 YYREEE (reference sequence). The CDR3 has 14 residues. CDR3 protein: CATRTAASEETQYF. Written as DNA, the CDR3 is TGTGCCACCCGGACAGCCGCTTCTGAAGAGACCCAGTACTTC.

This chain uses TRBV28 with TRBJ2-7, with no clear D. The germline V gene has CDR1 MDHEN and CDR2 SYDVKM. V lost 3 bases to trimming and J lost 7 bases, with 7 bases between them. This CDR3 contains 11 residues. CDR3 DNA sequence: TGTGCCAGCAGTTTCGGGTGGGAGCAGTACTTC. Protein product: CASSFGWEQYF. Using reference TRBV28 and TRBJ2-7 for the parts outside the CDR3, the full variable domain is DVKVTQSSRYLVKRTGEKVFLECVQDMDHENMFWYRQDPGLGLRLIYFSYDVKMKEKGDIPEGYSVSREKKERFSLILESASTNQTSMYLCASSFGWEQYFGPGTRLTVT.

The rearrangement joins TRBV5-1 to TRBJ1-4, with D hard to call. The V gene lost 1 base and the J gene lost 4 bases, with 11 bases spanning the gap. This CDR3 is 15 amino acids long. Germline values: CDR1 SGHRS, CDR2 YFSETQ. DNA of the CDR3: TGCGCCAGCAGCTTGTCGGCAGCTAGTAATGAAAAACTGTTTTTT. Its translation is CASSLSAASNEKLFF.